Detailed here is one TCR beta chain. Its antigen remains unidentified. CD45RO negativity and positive selection for CCR7 defined naive CD8 cells, a population that excluded terminally differentiated effector memory CD45RA+ cells. Genomic DNA belonging to each subset was distributed in equal measure over several immunoSEQ plates. The repertoire was sequenced with immunoSEQ multiplex PCR; TCRdb's copy has only in-frame clones and lacks some. Of about 590,000 clones in the sample, nearly 97% were seen once. The data were obtained in a study of shared clonotypes between healthy human individuals. Broader study findings: Clonotypes not shared had lower generation probabilities than those common to all four donors. With several donors compared, around 5% of naive CD4 clonotypes were shared.

Sequenced: naive CD8+ T cells sorted from blood. The receptor was isolated from a woman aged 25 to 45 in good health.

The CDR3 region has the DNA TGTGCCAGCAGAGTCGGTGGCGAGCAGTACTTC. Its translation is CASRVGGEQYF. This rearrangement joins TRBV27 to TRBJ2-5; D ambiguous. The last part of the DNA fits TRBJ2-7 better; the J call may be wrong. The CDR3 is made up of 11 amino acids. CDR1 MNHEY and CDR2 SMNVEV come from the germline V gene (reference sequence).